The next 7 T cell receptor beta chains were all read from a single sample in a study of T-cell reconstitution after alpha-beta-depleted transplantation in children. Unique molecular identifiers were used to barcode this TCRbeta library. TCRdb analysed the PCR reads with MiXCR anew, one entry per CDR3 protein. This sample carries approximately 80,000 distinct CDR3 sequences, roughly 15% of them seen once, and the ten largest clones take 25% to 30%. The source material was PBMCs, mostly from graft donor cells, sampled 180 days after TCRalphabeta/CD19-depleted stem cell transplant. The receptors shown here come from a male patient between 2 and 15 years old who had a stem cell transplant for acute lymphoblastic leukemia, so the T cells may come from the graft donor.

This clonotype was observed at least ten times. V and J are TRBV28 and TRBJ2-7; TRBD1 or TRBD2 may be the D gene (5 bases each). The ends were cut back, 3 bases at V and 3 bases at J, with 12 bases in the middle. The CDR3 sequence is 14 residues long. CDR1 MDHEN and CDR2 SYDVKM come from the germline V gene. The CDR3 here is CASSFGRAGYEQYF. The CDR3 DNA reads as TGTGCCAGCAGTTTTGGCAGGGCGGGCTACGAGCAGTACTTC.

The chain is built from TRBV6-5 and TRBJ2-7, with D possibly matching TRBD2 (6 bases). The CDR3 covers 15 residues. Trimming removed 4 bases from V and 2 bases from J, with 15 bases in between. Germline assignment: CDR1 MNHEY and CDR2 SVGAGI. CDR3 in DNA: TGTGCCAGCAGTTCGATAGCGGACCCCCCCTACGAGCAGTACTTC. Translating gives CASSSIADPPYEQYF.

As to this clonotype: An end of the junction does not agree with germline; a read error may underlie this. V usage is TRBV20-1 and J usage is TRBJ1-3, with D unclear. CDR1 and CDR2 (germline): DFQATT, SNEGSKA (reference sequence). The CDR3 is 13 residues long. CDR3 DNA sequence: TGCAGTGCTAGTTGGTCGGTTGGAGACACCATATATTTT. It is translated as CSASWSVGDTIYF.

This clonotype was seen a handful of times. V usage is TRBV13 and J usage is TRBJ2-7, with D perhaps TRBD1 (6 bases). Trimming removed 0 bases from V and 1 base from J, with 10 bases in between. This CDR3 spans 15 amino acids. Germline V gene data show CDR1 as PRHDT and CDR2 as FYEKMQ (reference sequence). Here the CDR3 reads CASSLGPDRSYEQYF. CDR3 DNA sequence: TGTGCCAGCAGCTTAGGCCCCGACAGGTCCTACGAGCAGTACTTC.

The gene calls are TRBV10-3 and TRBJ1-6; no firm D call. Per germline, CDR1 ENHRY and CDR2 SYGVKD. Trimming cost V 4 bases and J 0 bases, with 13 bases left between them. The CDR3 is made up of 17 amino acids. Written as DNA, the CDR3 is TGTGCCATCAGTGTAAGTCGTCCTAGCTCCTATAATTCACCCCTCCACTTT. Protein sequence: CAISVSRPSSYNSPLHF.

This clonotype was seen repeatedly, ten times or more. The chain carries TRBV6-5 and TRBJ1-2, with D possibly matching TRBD1 (6 bases). This CDR3 has 14 residues. Trimming cost V 2 bases and J 6 bases, with 13 bases left between them. Germline CDR1 and CDR2: MNHEY and SVGAGI. In DNA, the CDR3 is TGTGCCAGCAGTTACACCTTACAGGGTCATGGCTACACCTTC. Translation gives CASSYTLQGHGYTF.

This chain connects TRBV2 to TRBJ2-1; unclear D gene. CDR3 length: 12 residues. The V gene's germline CDR1 is SNHLY and CDR2 FYNNEI. The V end lost 4 bases, the J end lost 7 bases, and 8 bases lay between the germline ends. CDR3 sequence: CASSAGWNEQFF. CDR3 sequence (DNA): TGTGCCAGCAGTGCCGGATGGAATGAGCAGTTCTTC.